Shown below are 30 T cell receptor beta chains from a single sample sequenced in a study of shared clonotypes between healthy human individuals. Assay: immunoSEQ multiplex PCR; the TCRdb copy retains only in-frame clones and omits some. The sample holds 550,000 to 800,000 clones, roughly 87% seen once. The sequencing input was memory CD8+ T cells from PBMCs. Subset indicated: CD45RO+ cells pooled with CCR7-negative TemRA cells. All receptors come from a man aged 18 to 29 in good health. Some clones in this sample may be carry-over from other donors' samples.

The gene calls are TRBV21-1 and TRBJ2-2; the table's D call, TRBD1, has no DNA check behind it. TRBV21-1 is a pseudogene. The CDR3 is 17 residues long. CDR3: CASNQEIDRGNTGELFF. CDR3 nucleotide sequence: TGTGCCAGCAATCAGGAAATAGACAGGGGGAACACCGGGGAGCTGTTTTTT.

Only one count was recorded for this clone. This chain links TRBV2 with TRBJ1-1; D is undetermined. Germline CDR1 and CDR2: SNHLY and FYNNEI. There are 9 residues in the CDR3. Trimming took off 11 bases at V and 8 bases at J, with 9 bases between the two ends. The CDR3 region has the DNA TGTGCCCGCCAGGCCGAAGCTTTCTTT. Protein sequence: CARQAEAFF.

This chain joins TRBV2 and TRBJ2-7; TRBD2 matches 9 bases. The CDR3 loop spans 15 amino acids. Trimming at V came to 6 bases and at J to 2 bases, leaving 8 bases not matched to a gene. Germline assignment: CDR1 SNHLY and CDR2 FYNNEI. CDR3 nucleotide sequence: TGTGCCAGCAGCGACCGGTCTAGCGGGACCTACGAGCAGTACTTC. Its translation is CASSDRSSGTYEQYF.

This clone was observed a handful of times. The CDR3 here is CSVGDRGTEAFF. The DNA for the CDR3 is TGCAGCGTGGGAGACAGGGGAACTGAAGCTTTCTTT. The chain has TRBV29-1 and TRBJ1-1; TRBD1 agrees at 8 bases. Looked up from germline, CDR1 is SQVTM and CDR2 is ANQGSEA. This CDR3 region has 12 residues. With V trimmed by 6 bases and J by 5 bases, 5 bases remained unmatched.

The chain carries TRBV7-9 and TRBJ1-2, with unresolved D. The CDR3 spans 14 residues. V was shortened by 2 bases and J by 8 bases, with 15 bases between the two germline ends. Germline lookup yields CDR1 SEHNR and CDR2 FQNEAQ (reference sequence). Here the CDR3 DNA reads TGTGCCAGCAGCTTACCCCGAGCCCCGGGAGGCTACACCTTC. Protein sequence: CASSLPRAPGGYTF.

The chain recombines TRBV5-8 with TRBJ2-1; 11 bases line up with TRBD1. CDR1 SGHTS and CDR2 YDEGEE come from the germline V gene. Losses at the gene ends were 5 bases for V and 6 bases for J; bases not matched to a gene: 10. This CDR3 spans 16 amino acids. CDR3 protein: CASRLLGTGGSNEQFF. The DNA of the CDR3 is TGTGCCAGCAGACTTCTTGGGACAGGGGGTAGCAATGAGCAGTTCTTC.

This chain links TRBV9 with TRBJ2-1; TRBD2 might be the D (6 bases). The germline CDR1 and CDR2 sequences are SGDLS and YYNGEE. This CDR3 spans 15 amino acids. V lost 2 bases to trimming and J lost 9 bases, with 18 bases between them. This CDR3 reads CASSVPENGRLEQFF. CDR3 in DNA: TGTGCCAGCAGCGTCCCGGAGAACGGGAGACTTGAGCAGTTCTTC.

The rearrangement links TRBV7-9 to TRBJ1-1; a weak D match, TRBD1 (6 bases). Germline values: CDR1 SEHNR, CDR2 FQNEAQ (reference sequence). CDR3 size: 11 residues. Trimming left V 8 bases short and J 4 bases short, with 8 bases between. The CDR3 reads CASEGGTEAFF. DNA of the CDR3: TGTGCCAGCGAGGGGGGCACTGAAGCTTTCTTT.

The rearrangement links TRBV7-9 to TRBJ2-1; the match to TRBD2 covers 7 bases. There are 16 residues in the CDR3. Germline loops: CDR1 SEHNR, CDR2 FQNEAQ (reference sequence). Trimming at V came to 1 base and at J to 4 bases, leaving 7 bases not matched to a gene. CDR3 coding DNA: TGTGCCAGCAGCTTAGTGGGAGGCGGGGGATACAATGAGCAGTTCTTC. Protein product: CASSLVGGGGYNEQFF.

This clone has just one count. V is TRBV28 and J is TRBJ2-1; D might be TRBD2 (6 bases). Germline V gene data show CDR1 as MDHEN and CDR2 as SYDVKM. This CDR3 spans 20 amino acids. The V and J ends lost 2 bases and 1 base respectively, with 24 bases between them. The CDR3 protein is CASSLIPGVVAVRSYNEQFF. As DNA, the CDR3 is TGTGCCAGCAGTTTAATCCCCGGTGTGGTAGCGGTTCGATCCTACAATGAGCAGTTCTTC. The entire variable domain, with the rest obtained from reference TRBV28 and TRBJ2-1, is as follows: DVKVTQSSRYLVKRTGEKVFLECVQDMDHENMFWYRQDPGLGLRLIYFSYDVKMKEKGDIPEGYSVSREKKERFSLILESASTNQTSMYLCASSLIPGVVAVRSYNEQFFGPGTRLTVL.

V is TRBV6-5 and J is TRBJ1-3; the D gene is possibly TRBD1 (5 bases). From germline, CDR1 is MNHEY and CDR2 SVGAGI. V lost 6 bases and J 2 bases, leaving 14 bases between the germline ends. This CDR3 has 15 amino acids. The CDR3 nucleotides are TGTGCCAGCAGCCCCGTGGGGGTCACTGGAAACACCATATATTTT. Protein: CASSPVGVTGNTIYF.

The rearrangement uses TRBV13 and TRBJ2-3; either TRBD1 or TRBD2 may supply D (7 bases each). The CDR3 totals 14 residues. The germline V gene has CDR1 PRHDT and CDR2 FYEKMQ (reference sequence). V gave up 7 bases and J gave up 1 base, with 12 bases separating them. CDR3 region: CASIPGGGTDTQYF. The CDR3 coding sequence is TGTGCCAGCATCCCAGGGGGGGGCACAGATACGCAGTATTTT.

This sequence joins TRBV29-1 and TRBJ2-2, with a possible D match to TRBD1 (5 bases). The CDR3 runs 11 residues. From germline, CDR1 is SQVTM and CDR2 ANQGSEA. The V end lost 7 bases, the J end lost 6 bases, and 9 bases lay between the germline ends. This chain's CDR3 is CSATVAGELFF. The CDR3 DNA follows: TGCAGCGCGACAGTGGCCGGGGAGCTGTTTTTT.

The chain combines TRBV27 with TRBJ2-7, with 7 bases aligning to TRBD1. Germline V gene sequence: CDR1 MNHEY, CDR2 SMNVEV (reference sequence). CDR3 length: 14 amino acids. Unmatched junction bases numbered 5, after V lost 6 bases and J lost 0 bases. In nucleotides, the CDR3 is TGTGCCAGCAGGCACAGGGGAAGCTCCTACGAGCAGTACTTC. It translates to CASRHRGSSYEQYF.

The chain is built from TRBV11-2 and TRBJ2-7, with D unclear. CDR1 and CDR2 from the germline V gene are SGHAT and FQNNGV. The CDR3 totals 13 residues. V lost 5 bases and J lost 2, with 10 bases in between. The CDR3 sequence: CASSPGPTYEQYF. CDR3 in DNA: TGTGCCAGCAGCCCCGGGCCTACCTACGAGCAGTACTTC.

This clone came up a few times. The chain carries TRBV4-1 and TRBJ1-2, with D possibly being TRBD1 (5 bases). The V and J ends lost 0 bases and 1 base respectively, with 9 bases between them. The CDR3 spans 15 residues. CDR1 is MGHRA and CDR2 is YSYEKL in the germline V gene. The CDR3 DNA reads as TGCGCCAGCAGCCAAGATCCGGGGGTTAACTATGGCTACACCTTC. Protein sequence: CASSQDPGVNYGYTF.

This chain uses TRBV6-5 with TRBJ2-7; D is uncertain. The length of the CDR3 is 14 residues. Deletions cut 0 bases from V and 0 bases from J, with 6 bases between. The germline CDR1 and CDR2 sequences are MNHEY and SVGAGI. The CDR3 loop reads CASSYSRTSYEQYF. DNA of the CDR3: TGTGCCAGCAGTTACTCAAGGACCTCCTACGAGCAGTACTTC.

This clone was recorded a few times. The DNA of the CDR3 is TGCGCCAGCAACACGGACAGGGCAAGTGGCTACACCTTC. Protein product: CASNTDRASGYTF. The chain recombines TRBV10-1 with TRBJ1-2; 8 bases are a match to TRBD1. This CDR3 contains 13 residues. The V and J ends lost 7 bases and 7 bases, in that order; junction bases with no gene match: 8. Germline V gene lookup returns CDR1 WNHNN and CDR2 SYGVQD (reference sequence).

About this clone: The identical CDR3 is also encoded by other nucleotide sequences in the sample. The V and J genes are TRBV5-1 and TRBJ1-1, with 7 bases matching TRBD1. V dropped 4 bases and J dropped 5; count of bases not matched to a gene: 2. This CDR3 is built from 12 residues. Germline V CDR1 and CDR2: SGHRS, YFSETQ. This CDR3 reads CASSPTGTEAFF. Written as DNA, the CDR3 is TGCGCCAGCAGCCCGACAGGGACTGAAGCTTTCTTT. Full variable domain (rest looked up from reference TRBV5-1 and TRBJ1-1): KAGVTQTPRYLIKTRGQQVTLSCSPISGHRSVSWYQQTPGQGLQFLFEYFSETQRNKGNFPGRFSGRQFSNSRSEMNVSTLELGDSALYLCASSPTGTEAFFGQGTRLTVV.

This clone was seen a few times. Additional DNA sequences in this sample encode the identical CDR3. This chain uses TRBV9 with TRBJ1-5, with TRBD1 matching 7 bases. The junction had 7 bases not matched to a gene; V was cut back by 3 bases and J by 4 bases. Germline V gene lookup returns CDR1 SGDLS and CDR2 YYNGEE. The CDR3 consists of 15 residues. CDR3: CASSGTGEGNQPQHF. The CDR3 DNA reads as TGTGCCAGCAGCGGTACAGGGGAGGGGAATCAGCCCCAGCATTTT.

The chain combines TRBV30 with TRBJ2-1; D gene ambiguous. Germline V gene lookup returns CDR1 GTSNPN and CDR2 SVGIG (reference sequence). The length of the CDR3 is 12 residues. V was clipped by 5 bases and J by 9 bases, with 14 bases between them. The CDR3 DNA reads as TGTGCCTGGCGCTCGCCCTACGGTGAGCAGTTCTTC. This codes for CAWRSPYGEQFF.

The rearrangement links TRBV13 to TRBJ2-3, with D perhaps TRBD2 (6 bases). V was clipped by 2 bases and J by 5 bases, with 17 bases between them. Germline V CDR1 and CDR2: PRHDT, FYEKMQ (reference sequence). The CDR3 contains 16 residues. In nucleotides, the CDR3 is TGTGCCAGCAGCTTATCGACGGGAGAGAAGGGAGATACGCAGTATTTT. It specifies CASSLSTGEKGDTQYF.

This clone was picked up many times. This CDR3 is also generated by other DNA sequences in the sample. V is TRBV15 and J is TRBJ2-1; 10 positions match TRBD2. Germline CDR1 is LNHNV and CDR2 is YYDKDF (reference sequence). V lost 1 base to trimming and J lost 3 bases; unmatched junction nucleotides: 0. CDR3 size: 15 residues. CDR3 sequence: CATSRGTSGYNEQFF. CDR3 in DNA: TGTGCCACCAGCAGAGGGACTAGCGGCTACAATGAGCAGTTCTTC.

The V gene is TRBV6-5, the J gene TRBJ2-7; D remains ambiguous. V was trimmed by 5 bases and J by 0 bases, leaving 8 bases between them. This CDR3 has 13 amino acids. The germline gives CDR1 MNHEY, CDR2 SVGAGI. The CDR3 region is CASSAPFSYEQYF. DNA for the CDR3: TGTGCCAGCAGTGCCCCTTTCTCCTACGAGCAGTACTTC.

This rearrangement joins TRBV5-1 to TRBJ2-7; D perhaps matches TRBD1 (6 bases). Trimming removed 1 base at V and 3 bases at J, with 14 bases between. The germline gives CDR1 SGHRS, CDR2 YFSETQ. The CDR3 is made up of 15 amino acids. CDR3: CASSLTLNRVYEQYF. CDR3 sequence (DNA): TGCGCCAGCAGCTTGACATTGAACAGGGTCTACGAGCAGTACTTC.

J is TRBJ1-1 and V is TRBV7-9; D remains ambiguous. The CDR3 loop spans 11 amino acids. V lost 6 bases, J lost 3 bases, and 5 bases lay in between. The germline V gene has CDR1 SEHNR and CDR2 FQNEAQ (reference sequence). The CDR3 sequence is CASSPYTEAFF. CDR3 bases: TGTGCCAGCAGTCCCTACACTGAAGCTTTCTTT.

The chain combines TRBV13 with TRBJ2-7; 9 bases match TRBD1. The CDR3 consists of 15 residues. CDR1 and CDR2 from the germline V gene are PRHDT and FYEKMQ (reference sequence). V gave up 5 bases and J gave up 0 bases; unmatched junction bases: 5. CDR3 protein: CASSPGTGHSYEQYF. CDR3 sequence (DNA): TGTGCCAGCAGCCCCGGGACAGGGCACTCCTACGAGCAGTACTTC.

This rearrangement joins TRBV9 to TRBJ2-3; 8 nucleotides agree with TRBD2. The CDR3 loop spans 16 amino acids. V dropped 4 bases and J dropped 6; count of bases not matched to a gene: 13. Germline V gene data show CDR1 as SGDLS and CDR2 as YYNGEE. CDR3 region: CASSWGGRPPGDTQYF. The CDR3 coding sequence is TGTGCCAGCAGCTGGGGCGGGAGGCCCCCTGGGGATACGCAGTATTTT.

This sequence joins TRBV19 and TRBJ2-7, with D unresolved. CDR3 length equals 14 residues. With 3 bases removed from V and 0 bases from J, the gap between germline ends came to 9 bases. Germline V gives CDR1 LNHDA, CDR2 SQIVND (reference sequence). CDR3 residues: CASSILLTSYEQYF. DNA of the CDR3: TGTGCCAGTAGTATCCTCCTGACCTCCTACGAGCAGTACTTC. The complete variable domain, with remaining parts taken from reference TRBV19 and TRBJ2-7, reads DGGITQSPKYLFRKEGQNVTLSCEQNLNHDAMYWYRQDPGQGLRLIYYSQIVNDFQKGDIAEGYSVSREKKESFPLTVTSAQKNPTAFYLCASSILLTSYEQYFGPGTRLTVT.

V is TRBV30 and J is TRBJ1-1, with unresolved D. This CDR3 comprises 11 residues. CDR1 GTSNPN and CDR2 SVGIG come from the germline V gene (reference sequence). With 1 base removed from V and 13 bases from J, the gap between germline ends came to 13 bases. The CDR3 DNA sequence: TGTGCCTGGAGTGGTGGGCGGGAGGGTTTCTTT. This sequence encodes CAWSGGREGFF.